The 21 T cell receptor beta chains listed next were all sequenced from one sample in a study of CD8 T cells in Susac syndrome. Random hexamers were used to reverse transcribe an amount of about 0.45 to 1 ug RNA. TCRdb re-called the immunoSEQ multiplex PCR reads with MiXCR, one entry per CDR3 protein. There are approximately 150,000 distinct CDR3 sequences in the sample; around 96% occur only once, and about 0.11% lies in the top ten. Specimen: CD4+ T cells from PBMCs. All receptors derive from a human donor with multiple sclerosis.

This clonotype has a handful of counts. This sequence joins TRBV18 and TRBJ1-2; D uncertain. The CDR3 is 12 residues long. The ends were cut back, 1 base at V and 7 bases at J, with 7 bases in the middle. Germline V gene lookup returns CDR1 KGHSH and CDR2 LQKENI. CDR3 sequence: CASSPRVGGYTF. The CDR3 bases are TGTGCCAGCTCACCACGGGTCGGTGGCTACACCTTC.

The chain couples TRBV5-1 to TRBJ2-3, with 7 bases matching TRBD2. The J segment lost 3 bases and the V segment lost 0 bases, leaving 7 bases of the junction unmatched. Per germline, CDR1 SGHRS and CDR2 YFSETQ. The CDR3 runs 16 residues. The CDR3 protein is CASSLGAGWRTDTQYF. DNA of the CDR3: TGCGCCAGCAGCTTGGGAGCGGGATGGAGGACAGATACGCAGTATTTT.

This clonotype was counted only a few times. This chain links TRBV9 with TRBJ1-6; no firm D call. The CDR3 contains 15 residues. Germline V gene data show CDR1 as SGDLS and CDR2 as YYNGEE. V was trimmed by 4 bases and J by 0 bases, leaving 8 bases between them. In nucleotides, the CDR3 is TGTGCCAGCAGCCCAGGTAGCTCCTATAATTCACCCCTCCACTTT. Amino acids: CASSPGSSYNSPLHF.

The chain carries TRBV7-2 and TRBJ2-7, with 9 nucleotides matching TRBD1. Germline assignment: CDR1 SGHTA and CDR2 FQGNSA. The V segment lost 5 bases and the J segment 4 bases; nucleotides outside the gene matches: 6. The CDR3 extends over 14 amino acids. The CDR3 loop is CASSPGTGKYEQYF. In DNA, the CDR3 is TGTGCCAGCAGCCCCGGGACAGGGAAGTACGAGCAGTACTTC.

The gene calls are TRBV28 and TRBJ2-1; the D is unclear. V shed 3 bases and J shed 9 bases, with 3 bases lying between them. The CDR3 is 10 residues long. Germline lookup yields CDR1 MDHEN and CDR2 SYDVKM. The CDR3 reads CASSFGEQFF. The CDR3 DNA follows: TGTGCCAGCAGTTTCGGTGAGCAGTTCTTC.

This chain links TRBV5-1 with TRBJ2-5; D gene uncertain. Trimming stripped 4 bases from V and 4 bases from J, with 11 bases between. CDR1 and CDR2 from the germline V gene are SGHRS and YFSETQ. The CDR3 runs to 13 residues. CDR3 sequence: CASSHPSGETQYF. The CDR3 bases are TGCGCCAGCAGCCACCCTTCCGGAGAGACCCAGTACTTC. The full variable domain, completed using reference TRBV5-1 and TRBJ2-5, is KAGVTQTPRYLIKTRGQQVTLSCSPISGHRSVSWYQQTPGQGLQFLFEYFSETQRNKGNFPGRFSGRQFSNSRSEMNVSTLELGDSALYLCASSHPSGETQYFGPGTRLLVL.

The chain carries TRBV5-1 and TRBJ2-5; 7 bases fit TRBD1. The CDR3 extends over 16 amino acids. Per the germline V gene, CDR1 is SGHRS and CDR2 is YFSETQ. J lost 1 base, V lost 0 bases, and 6 bases had no gene match. Here the CDR3 DNA reads TGCGCCAGCAGCTTGGGTTCGACAGGGTCCCAAGAGACCCAGTACTTC. Its protein product is CASSLGSTGSQETQYF.

The rearrangement joins TRBV20-1 to TRBJ2-1; maybe TRBD2 (5 bases). The V gene's germline CDR1 is DFQATT and CDR2 SNEGSKA (reference sequence). The CDR3 is made up of 13 amino acids. V was cut by 5 bases and J by 10 bases, with 18 bases left in between. The CDR3 loop reads CSALEADSGEQFF. Here the CDR3 DNA reads TGCAGTGCTCTGGAGGCCGACTCAGGCGAGCAGTTCTTC.

The chain is built from TRBV5-1 and TRBJ1-2, with D perhaps TRBD1 (6 bases). The germline gives CDR1 SGHRS, CDR2 YFSETQ. This CDR3 region has 14 residues. Trimming took 4 bases from V and 3 from J, leaving 13 bases between them. This chain's CDR3 is CASSREGDHYGYTF. In nucleotides, the CDR3 is TGCGCCAGCAGCAGAGAGGGGGATCACTATGGCTACACCTTC.

The V and J genes are TRBV3-1 and TRBJ2-7; either TRBD1 or TRBD2 may supply D (5 bases each). The CDR3 length is 14 residues. Trimming left V 1 base short and J 6 bases short, with 13 bases between. Germline CDR1 LGHDT, CDR2 YNNKEL (reference sequence). The CDR3 region has the DNA TGTGCCAGCAGCCAAGTGCAGGGACGTAGCGAGCAGTACTTC. As protein: CASSQVQGRSEQYF.

The V call is TRBV28, the J call TRBJ1-2; 11 bases are a match to TRBD1. In germline, CDR1 is MDHEN, CDR2 SYDVKM. The CDR3 covers 17 residues. The V segment lost 7 bases and the J segment 0 bases; nucleotides outside the gene matches: 10. The CDR3 region is CASTPGTGGRANYGYTF. Here the CDR3 DNA reads TGTGCCAGCACCCCCGGGACAGGGGGAAGAGCTAACTATGGCTACACCTTC.

V usage is TRBV20-1 and J usage is TRBJ2-2, with D possibly called TRBD1 or TRBD2 (5 bases each). The germline V and J ends were trimmed by 0 bases and 0 bases, with 11 bases remaining between them. The CDR3 loop spans 16 amino acids. Germline V lookup: CDR1 DFQATT, CDR2 SNEGSKA (reference sequence). The CDR3 DNA is TGCAGTGCTAGAGATCCCGGGACGGCGAACACCGGGGAGCTGTTTTTT. This gives the protein CSARDPGTANTGELFF.

The chain recombines TRBV9 with TRBJ2-2; TRBD2 aligns across 9 bases. Germline V gene lookup returns CDR1 SGDLS and CDR2 YYNGEE. The CDR3 covers 15 residues. Germline trimming cut 7 bases from V and 0 bases from J; bases unmatched to any gene: 4. CDR3 nucleotides: TGTGCCAGCTCTAGCGGGGTAACGAACACCGGGGAGCTGTTTTTT. Protein sequence: CASSSGVTNTGELFF.

This sequence joins TRBV7-9 and TRBJ1-1; D may be TRBD1 (5 bases). The CDR3 sequence is 14 residues long. Germline V gives CDR1 SEHNR, CDR2 FQNEAQ (reference sequence). The V gene lost 7 bases and the J gene lost 8 bases, with 20 bases spanning the gap. The DNA of the CDR3 is TGTGCCAGCACCCCCGGGACTCCCCCCTGGGAAGCTTTCTTT. Its protein product is CASTPGTPPWEAFF.

The chain joins TRBV5-4 to TRBJ2-3; tentatively, D is TRBD2 (6 bases). Germline-derived CDR1 and CDR2 are SGHNT and YYREEE (reference sequence). This CDR3 is 16 amino acids long. Trimming removed 4 bases at V and 4 bases at J, with 19 bases between. Here the CDR3 reads CASSTPGLHRADTQYF. The CDR3 nucleotides are TGTGCCAGCAGCACACCGGGACTCCACCGCGCAGATACGCAGTATTTT.

The rearrangement joins TRBV19 to TRBJ2-7, with 13 nucleotides matching TRBD2. The CDR3 consists of 15 residues. The V gene end was trimmed by 7 bases and the J gene end by 7 bases; junction bases not matched to a gene: 10. Germline loops: CDR1 LNHDA, CDR2 SQIVND (reference sequence). DNA of the CDR3: TGTGCCAGTACTTCCCGACTAGCGGGAGGTGGAGAGCAGTACTTC. It encodes CASTSRLAGGGEQYF.

The chain is built from TRBV15 and TRBJ1-3; a possible D gene is TRBD1 (5 bases). The CDR3 runs to 15 residues. V lost 0 bases and J 1 base, leaving 7 bases between the germline ends. CDR1 is LNHNV and CDR2 is YYDKDF in the germline V gene (reference sequence). CDR3 protein: CATSRDWGSGNTIYF. CDR3 sequence (DNA): TGTGCCACCAGCAGAGATTGGGGGTCTGGAAACACCATATATTTT.

The rearrangement joins TRBV18 to TRBJ2-7; the D gene is possibly TRBD2 (5 bases). Trimming cost V 6 bases and J 0 bases, with 18 bases left between them. CDR1 is KGHSH, CDR2 LQKENI, per germline. This CDR3 contains 16 residues. The CDR3 DNA sequence: TGTGCCAGCTCCCGCCTTGATACGGGGAGCTCCTACGAGCAGTACTTC. This codes for CASSRLDTGSSYEQYF.

The genes are TRBV20-1 and TRBJ2-5; 10 nucleotides match TRBD2. The CDR3 runs to 13 residues. Per germline, CDR1 DFQATT and CDR2 SNEGSKA (reference sequence). V dropped 7 bases and J dropped 5; count of bases not matched to a gene: 7. The CDR3 region is CSGAGLARETQYF. CDR3 coding DNA: TGCAGTGGAGCGGGACTAGCGCGCGAGACCCAGTACTTC.

This chain links TRBV24-1 with TRBJ2-3, with TRBD2 matching over 9 bases. V lost 1 base to trimming and J lost 4 bases; unmatched junction nucleotides: 2. The CDR3 has 15 amino acids. Germline CDR1 and CDR2: KGHDR and SFDVKD. DNA of the CDR3: TGTGCCACCAGTGATTTCGGCGGGGGGGCAGATACGCAGTATTTT. This codes for CATSDFGGGADTQYF.

This clonotype was detected once. V gene TRBV9 combines with J gene TRBJ1-2, with D tentatively TRBD1 (5 bases). The CDR3 extends over 15 amino acids. V lost 2 bases and J 5 bases, leaving 16 bases between the germline ends. Germline assignment: CDR1 SGDLS and CDR2 YYNGEE. The CDR3 here is CASSVQHSGTYGYTF. CDR3 coding DNA: TGTGCCAGCAGCGTTCAGCACTCAGGGACGTATGGCTACACCTTC.